This T cell receptor beta chain was profiled in a study of blood T cells in healthy people across ages. The second PCR ran roughly 7 to 12 cycles with a sample-barcoded 5' primer and J-beta primers. CDR3-containing paired-end reads numbered at least 2.5 million in each sample. TCRdb fed the 5' RACE reads into MiXCR, producing one record per CDR3 protein. Of 1 million to 1.2 million distinct CDR3 sequences listed, 35% to 40% are singletons. This CDR3 is 15 amino acids long. Donor samples were obtained from healthy Caucasian individuals from Russia, aged 6 to 90. The authors isolated at least 6 million PBMCs per sample. The amount of total RNA extracted per sample was at least 5 micrograms.

This TCR was recovered from a man younger than 35 in good health. This chain uses TRBV12-3 or TRBV12-4 with TRBJ2-1; D is perhaps TRBD1 (6 bases). The DNA matches TRBJ2-7 better at its end, which makes the J call doubtful. The sample taken for sequencing was blood. CDR3 bases: TGTGCCAGCAGTCCGGACAGAATCTCCTACAATGAGCAGTACTTC. Translating it yields CASSPDRISYNEQYF.